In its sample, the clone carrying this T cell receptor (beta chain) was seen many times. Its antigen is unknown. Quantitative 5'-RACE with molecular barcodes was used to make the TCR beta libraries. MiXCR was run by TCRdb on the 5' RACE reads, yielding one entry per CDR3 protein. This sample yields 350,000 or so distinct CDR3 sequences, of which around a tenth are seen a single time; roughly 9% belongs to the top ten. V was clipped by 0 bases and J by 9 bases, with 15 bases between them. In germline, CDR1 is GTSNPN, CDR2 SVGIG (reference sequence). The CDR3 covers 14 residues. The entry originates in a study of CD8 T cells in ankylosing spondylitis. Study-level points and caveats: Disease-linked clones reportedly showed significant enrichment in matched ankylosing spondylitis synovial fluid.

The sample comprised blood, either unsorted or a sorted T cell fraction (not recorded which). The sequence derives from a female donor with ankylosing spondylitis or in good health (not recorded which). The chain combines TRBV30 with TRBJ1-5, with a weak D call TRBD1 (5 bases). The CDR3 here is CAWSVEGRMMPQHF. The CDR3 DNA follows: TGTGCCTGGAGTGTAGAGGGACGGATGATGCCCCAGCATTTT.